These 6 T cell receptor beta chains share one sample of origin, sequenced in a study of identical twins. TCRdb reanalysed the 5' RACE reads using MiXCR and keeps one entry per CDR3 protein. Counted here are 1.5 million or so distinct CDR3 sequences, 32% occurring once; the ten biggest clones make up over 0.25%. The sequencing input was cord blood. The receptors stem from a newborn girl in good health.

Note on this clonotype: The junction and the germline gene differ at one end; a read error may be behind it. The chain couples TRBV7-9 to TRBJ1-2; TRBD1 aligns across 8 bases. The CDR3 extends over 12 amino acids. The germline V gene encodes CDR1 SEHNR and CDR2 FQNEAQ (reference sequence). For the CDR3, the DNA is TGTGTCAGCAGCCGAGACAGGGGTGGCTACACCTTC. Protein sequence: CVSSRDRGGYTF. The full variable domain, its missing parts supplied by reference TRBV7-9 and TRBJ1-2, is DTGVSQNPRHKITKRGQNVTFRCDPISEHNRLYWYRQTLGQGPEFLTYFQNEAQLEKSRLLSDRFSAERPKGSFSTLEIQRTEQGDSAMYLCVSSRDRGGYTFGSGTRLTVV.

This rearrangement joins TRBV7-2 to TRBJ2-2; 8 nucleotides align to TRBD2. V gave up 6 bases and J gave up 1 base; unmatched junction bases: 7. The CDR3 contains 16 residues. CDR1 and CDR2 from the germline V gene are SGHTA and FQGNSA. The CDR3 sequence is CASSFTGLGNTGELFF. CDR3 nucleotide sequence: TGTGCCAGCAGTTTTACGGGACTAGGGAACACCGGGGAGCTGTTTTTT.

The chain uses TRBV7-9 and TRBJ1-1, with unresolved D. The CDR3 extends over 13 amino acids. From germline, CDR1 is SEHNR and CDR2 FQNEAQ (reference sequence). Trimming left V 8 bases short and J 5 bases short, with 15 bases between. In DNA form, the CDR3 reads TGTGCCAGCTCAAGGCATTCTGGGACTGAAGCTTTCTTT. Encoded protein: CASSRHSGTEAFF.

Of note for this clonotype: One junction end does not reproduce the germline sequence, and a read error may be involved. V is TRBV29-1 and J is TRBJ2-1; D gene uncertain. Germline V gene sequence: CDR1 SQVTM, CDR2 ANQGSEA. This CDR3 contains 12 residues. CDR3 nucleotide sequence: TGCAGCGTTGTGGGGTCCTACAATGAGGAGTTCTTC. Its translation: CSVVGSYNEEFF.

Remarks on this clonotype: At one of its ends the junction is not consistent with the germline gene, which may arise from a read error. This rearrangement joins TRBV12-3 or TRBV12-4 to TRBJ2-1, with D uncertain. The CDR3 is made up of 11 amino acids. This CDR3 is CAGSSNNEQFF. In DNA form, the CDR3 reads TGTGCCGGCAGTTCGAACAATGAGCAGTTCTTC.

This clonotype was counted a few times. V gene TRBV28 combines with J gene TRBJ2-3, with TRBD2 as a possible D gene (6 bases). The V end was cut by 4 bases, the J end by 2 bases, with 22 bases between. This CDR3 is 18 amino acids long. The V gene's germline CDR1 is MDHEN and CDR2 SYDVKM. The DNA of the CDR3 is TGTGCCAGCAGTTCGGGGATTCCAGCGGGTTACCTCACAGATACGCAGTATTTT. It yields the protein CASSSGIPAGYLTDTQYF.